The rows below give T cell receptor beta chains drawn from one sample of a study of cytomegalovirus exposure and HLA in healthy donors. The table came from immunoSEQ multiplex PCR; TCRdb's copy has only in-frame clones and leaves some out. The sample shows around 150,000 clones, approximately 80% of them seen only once. The sample taken for sequencing was PBMCs. These receptors all stem from a woman in her thirties or forties in good health and CMV-seropositive. Each CDR3 is given with its conserved first and last residue. The D gene is left open where the match is weak. Size is omitted from some rows. Given values are once, few, many or a class for expanded clones.

D	size	V	J	CDR3	DNA
.	.	TRBV2	TRBJ1-2	CASIPRIGADYGYTF	TGTGCCAGCATCCCTAGAATAGGGGCTGACTATGGCTACACCTTC
.	few	TRBV5-4	TRBJ2-5	CASSSAGNRETQYF	TGTGCCAGCAGCTCTGCCGGGAATAGAGAGACCCAGTACTTC
TRBD1	.	TRBV6-6	TRBJ1-2	CASSSGQDGEGYTF	TGTGCCAGCAGTTCGGGACAGGATGGCGAGGGCTACACCTTC
TRBD1	.	TRBV6-1	TRBJ2-7	CASSEGQGRYDTYEQYF	TGTGCCAGCAGTGAGGGACAGGGCCGTTACGATACCTACGAGCAGTACTTC
TRBD2	few	TRBV11-3	TRBJ2-1	CASSPTTSGGLGDEQFF	TGTGCCAGCAGCCCTACGACTAGCGGGGGTCTAGGGGATGAGCAGTTCTTC
TRBD2	few	TRBV4-3	TRBJ2-3	CASSPGLADKTDTQYF	TGCGCCAGCAGCCCTGGACTAGCGGATAAAACAGATACGCAGTATTTT
.	few	TRBV20-1	TRBJ2-7	CSLGWRGEQYF	TGCAGTCTTGGCTGGAGGGGAGAGCAGTACTTC
TRBD1	.	TRBV7-9	TRBJ1-2	CSSSWDSYGYTF	TGTTCCAGCAGTTGGGACAGCTATGGCTACACCTTC
.	.	TRBV2	TRBJ2-7	CASGRGKSLEQYF	TGTGCCTCGGGTCGTGGCAAATCCCTCGAGCAGTACTTC
.	once	TRBV9	TRBJ2-1	CASSQQGNEQFF	TGTGCCAGCAGCCAACAGGGTAATGAGCAGTTCTTC
TRBD2	.	TRBV5-8	TRBJ2-1	CASSPGLTSGPYNEQFF	TGTGCCAGCAGCCCGGGTCTTACTAGCGGCCCCTACAATGAGCAGTTCTTC
TRBD2	.	TRBV2	TRBJ2-7	CASSQNSGRDLVSEQYF	TGTGCCAGCAGTCAAAATAGCGGGAGAGACCTAGTATCCGAGCAGTACTTC
.	.	TRBV7-2	TRBJ1-3	CASSLNEGTIYF	TGTGCCAGCAGCTTAAATGAGGGCACCATATATTTT
TRBD1	.	TRBV7-9	TRBJ1-1	CASSTGGYGTEAFF	TGTGCCAGCAGTACAGGGGGTTACGGCACTGAAGCTTTCTTT
TRBD2	once	TRBV7-8	TRBJ2-3	CASSSSGTSGVITDTQYF	TGTGCCAGCAGCTCATCCGGGACTAGCGGGGTAATCACAGATACGCAGTATTTT
.	.	TRBV5-6	TRBJ2-1	CASSLGSRGGSHNEQFF	TGTGCCAGCAGCTTGGGTTCTAGGGGCGGATCTCACAATGAGCAGTTCTTC
TRBD2	few	TRBV7-9	TRBJ2-7	CASSPRLAGGPVEQYF	TGTGCCAGCAGCCCTAGACTAGCGGGAGGGCCGGTGGAGCAGTACTTC
.	.	TRBV19	TRBJ1-2	CASTDRQAAGYTF	TGTGCCAGTACAGACCGACAGGCCGCGGGCTACACCTTC
TRBD2	few	TRBV5-6	TRBJ2-2	CASSSGGTGELFF	TGTGCCAGCAGTAGCGGGGGGACCGGGGAGCTGTTTTTT
.	.	TRBV4-1	TRBJ1-2	CASSQVSAGAGGYTF	TGCGCCAGCAGCCAAGTATCTGCGGGAGCGGGGGGCTACACCTTC
.	few	TRBV6-1	TRBJ2-7	CASRPQYGQKYEQYF	TGTGCCAGCAGACCACAATATGGCCAAAAGTACGAGCAGTACTTC
.	.	TRBV5-8	TRBJ1-5	CASSLGFRGFQPQHF	TGTGCCAGCAGCTTGGGGTTTCGCGGTTTCCAGCCCCAGCATTTT
TRBD2	.	TRBV4-2	TRBJ2-7	CASSQAMLAGAAYEQYF	TGTGCCAGCAGCCAAGCAATGCTAGCGGGGGCCGCCTACGAGCAGTACTTC
TRBD2	.	TRBV6-5	TRBJ2-1	CASTVSGGAYEQFF	TGTGCCAGCACCGTTAGCGGGGGGGCCTATGAGCAGTTCTTC
.	.	TRBV9	TRBJ2-1	CASSVGISTGTYNEQFF	TGTGCCAGCAGCGTAGGGATCTCGACAGGAACCTACAATGAGCAGTTCTTC
TRBD1	.	TRBV5-8	TRBJ1-5	CASDDITGANQPQHF	TGTGCCAGCGACGACATAACAGGGGCCAATCAGCCCCAGCATTTT
TRBD1	.	TRBV11-2	TRBJ2-5	CASSPWTGETQYF	TGTGCCAGCAGCCCCTGGACAGGGGAGACCCAGTACTTC
.	.	TRBV5-1	TRBJ1-1	CASSLDTGSTEAFF	TGCGCCAGCAGCCTCGATACAGGTTCCACTGAAGCTTTCTTT
.	.	TRBV19	TRBJ2-7	CASSSRGSSYEQYF	TGTGCCAGTAGTAGCAGGGGTTCATCCTACGAGCAGTACTTC
.	.	TRBV19	TRBJ1-2	CASRSNYGYTF	TGTGCCAGTAGGTCAAACTATGGCTACACCTTC
.	once	TRBV6-5	TRBJ1-5	CASRSGGSNQPQHF	TGTGCCAGCAGATCGGGGGGGAGCAATCAGCCCCAGCATTTT